This TCR beta chain was retrieved from a study of cytomegalovirus exposure and HLA in healthy donors. Study context: The study's early data release held about 85 million unique TCRs from HLA-typed donors.

PCR was performed using 60 Vbeta and 13 Jbeta primers. The protocol was immunoSEQ multiplex PCR, while the TCRdb copy is restricted to in-frame clones and leaves out a portion. The repertoire holds approximately 100,000 clones, with 76% as singletons. Study-wide points: The only immune exposure information that was available was CMV serostatus. Sequencing artifact likely explains a cluster of highly shared sequence variants.

V was trimmed by 4 bases and J by 3 bases, leaving 5 bases between them. Germline values: CDR1 SNHLY, CDR2 FYNNEI. The CDR3 consists of 12 residues. Notes on this clone: Its matching antigen is unknown.

The sample was PBMCs. This receptor was obtained from a woman aged 45-65 years in good health and CMV-seropositive. The chain recombines TRBV2 with TRBJ2-3; no reliable D call. This CDR3 is CASSVETDTQYF. DNA for the CDR3: TGTGCCAGCAGTGTAGAGACAGATACGCAGTATTTT. The full variable domain, its missing parts supplied by reference TRBV2 and TRBJ2-3, is EPEVTQTPSHQVTQMGQEVILRCVPISNHLYFYWYRQILGQKVEFLVSFYNNEISEKSEIFDDQFSVERPDGSNFTLKIRSTKLEDSAMYFCASSVETDTQYFGPGTRLTVL.